Listed here are 29 T cell receptor beta chains from one sample, sequenced in a study of early T cells in non-severe SARS-CoV-2 infection. MiXCR, run by TCRdb on the 5' RACE reads, gives a single entry per CDR3 protein. The sample has tens of thousands of distinct CDR3 sequences; more than 10% are singletons. Sequenced: whole blood. These receptors were collected from an adult who was a healthcare worker with PCR-confirmed SARS-CoV-2 infection or an uninfected control (not recorded which).

The rearrangement uses TRBV11-2 and TRBJ1-2, with D maybe TRBD1 (5 bases). Between the trimmed V and J ends, which lost 6 bases and 2 bases, there was a span of 16 bases. The CDR3 loop spans 15 amino acids. Looked up from germline, CDR1 is SGHAT and CDR2 is FQNNGV. The CDR3 loop reads CASRQPGTANYGYTF. The CDR3 coding sequence is TGTGCCAGCAGACAACCCGGGACTGCGAACTATGGCTACACCTTC.

This clonotype was counted between two and nine times. The chain is built from TRBV11-1 and TRBJ2-4; D is ambiguous. The V end was cut by 3 bases, the J end by 7 bases, with 4 bases between. This CDR3 has 11 amino acids. Germline lookup yields CDR1 SGHAT and CDR2 FQDESV (reference sequence). For the CDR3, the DNA is TGTGCCAGCAGCTTTCGGAACATTCAGTACTTC. This codes for CASSFRNIQYF. Full variable domain (remainder filled in from reference TRBV11-1 and TRBJ2-4): EAEVAQSPRYKITEKSQAVAFWCDPISGHATLYWYRQILGQGPELLVQFQDESVVDDSQLPKDRFSAERLKGVDSTLKIQPAELGDSAMYLCASSFRNIQYFGAGTRLSVL.

The genes are TRBV10-1 and TRBJ2-3, with a possible D match to TRBD1 (5 bases). Trimming left V 5 bases short and J 2 bases short, with 17 bases between. Germline V gene data show CDR1 as WNHNN and CDR2 as SYGVQD (reference sequence). The length of the CDR3 is 16 residues. The CDR3 here is CASSLLNGALTDTQYF. CDR3 nucleotide sequence: TGCGCCAGCAGTCTTCTAAATGGGGCCCTCACAGATACGCAGTATTTT.

This clonotype was counted between two and nine times. The chain has TRBV4-3 and TRBJ2-3; TRBD2 matches 9 bases. Unmatched junction bases numbered 10, after V lost 1 base and J lost 8 bases. CDR1 LGHNA and CDR2 YSLEER come from the germline V gene. The CDR3 length is 16 residues. The CDR3 protein is CASSQGGAGGPGTQYF. As DNA, the CDR3 is TGCGCCAGCAGCCAAGGAGGGGCGGGGGGGCCCGGTACGCAGTATTTT.

This clonotype was recorded many times. The CDR3 bases are TGCAGCGTCTCTGACACGTTTGGATCCACTGAAGCTTTCTTT. It codes for CSVSDTFGSTEAFF. The chain recombines TRBV29-1 with TRBJ1-1; D remains ambiguous. The germline V and J ends were trimmed by 6 bases and 4 bases, with 18 bases remaining between them. Germline V CDR1 and CDR2: SQVTM, ANQGSEA. This CDR3 has 14 residues.

There are a few counts of this clonotype. The rearrangement joins TRBV7-8 to TRBJ1-5; TRBD1 might be the D (6 bases). Trimming cost V 5 bases and J 8 bases, with 13 bases left between them. CDR1 is SGHVS, CDR2 FQNEAQ, per germline. The length of the CDR3 is 13 residues. The CDR3 loop is CASSPTGFEPQHF. Written as DNA, the CDR3 is TGTGCCAGCAGCCCAACAGGGTTTGAGCCCCAGCATTTT.

This clonotype was seen more than once but under ten times. This chain joins TRBV4-3 and TRBJ2-7, with D possibly TRBD1 on 6 matching bases. V was cut by 1 base and J by 5 bases, with 18 bases left in between. CDR1 is LGHNA and CDR2 is YSLEER in the germline V gene. CDR3 length: 16 amino acids. This CDR3 reads CASSQVVKQGKDEQYF. CDR3 nucleotides: TGCGCCAGCAGCCAAGTCGTTAAGCAGGGGAAGGACGAGCAGTACTTC.

This clonotype was seen repeatedly, ten times or more. V is TRBV3-1 and J is TRBJ2-1; D may correspond to TRBD1 or TRBD2 (5 bases each). Germline V CDR1 and CDR2: LGHDT, YNNKEL (reference sequence). The CDR3 is 15 residues long. V was trimmed by 1 base and J by 9 bases, leaving 16 bases between them. CDR3 in DNA: TGTGCCAGCAGCCAAGGGGACCGACTGACGGTTGAGCAGTTCTTC. Its translation: CASSQGDRLTVEQFF.

The chain employs TRBV5-1 and TRBJ2-3, with 7 bases that match TRBD2. This CDR3 region has 17 residues. Germline loops: CDR1 SGHRS, CDR2 YFSETQ. The ends lost 0 bases at V and 2 bases at J; junction bases unmatched: 9. The CDR3 here is CASSLAPLADYTDTQYF. CDR3 DNA: TGCGCCAGCAGCTTGGCCCCCCTAGCGGATTACACAGATACGCAGTATTTT.

This clonotype appeared a few times. The chain has TRBV30 and TRBJ2-7; TRBD2 is a possible D gene (6 bases). Germline V gives CDR1 GTSNPN, CDR2 SVGIG (reference sequence). Trimming removed 1 base at V and 3 bases at J, with 10 bases between. This CDR3 is 13 amino acids long. DNA for the CDR3: TGTGCCTGGAGTGGGGGGGTTGACTACGAGCAGTACTTC. Translation gives CAWSGGVDYEQYF. The variable domain in full, completed from reference TRBV30 and TRBJ2-7, reads SQTIHQWPATLVQPVGSPLSLECTVEGTSNPNLYWYRQAAGRGLQLLFYSVGIGQISSEVPQNLSASRPQDRQFILSSKKLLLSDSGFYLCAWSGGVDYEQYFGPGTRLTVT.

This clonotype was counted between two and nine times. The germline gene is not matched at one end of the junction; a read error may be the cause. V usage is TRBV7-3 and J usage is TRBJ2-1, with 9 bases identical to TRBD2. Per the germline V gene, CDR1 is SGHTA and CDR2 is FQGTGA. The CDR3 consists of 13 residues. The CDR3 is CASSPGLGTSPIF. Written as DNA, the CDR3 is TGTGCCAGCAGCCCCGGCTTAGGGACTAGCCCCATCTTC.

V and J are TRBV20-1 and TRBJ2-5, with no clear D. Per germline, CDR1 DFQATT and CDR2 SNEGSKA (reference sequence). The length of the CDR3 is 14 residues. The DNA for the CDR3 is TGCACCCCCTCAATGCCCGACCGACAAGAGACCCAGTACTTC. This gives the protein CTPSMPDRQETQYF.

This clonotype appeared a few times. The V and J genes are TRBV6-5 and TRBJ2-3, with TRBD2 matching over 11 bases. After removal of 2 bases from V and 5 bases from J, the junction contained 6 bases not matched to a gene. The V gene's germline CDR1 is MNHEY and CDR2 SVGAGI. This CDR3 contains 16 residues. The CDR3 DNA sequence: TGTGCCAGCAGTTACGGACTAGCGGGTTCAAGAGATACGCAGTATTTT. Translated, it gives CASSYGLAGSRDTQYF.

This clonotype was detected ten times or more. This rearrangement joins TRBV19 to TRBJ2-1, with D uncertain. CDR3 size: 14 residues. V shed 1 base and J shed 10 bases, with 14 bases lying between them. CDR1 and CDR2 (germline): LNHDA, SQIVND (reference sequence). Here the CDR3 DNA reads TGTGCCAGTAGTATAGTAAGTAAGTGGTGGGAGCAGTTCTTC. It codes for CASSIVSKWWEQFF. Variable domain in full (rest from reference TRBV19 and TRBJ2-1): DGGITQSPKYLFRKEGQNVTLSCEQNLNHDAMYWYRQDPGQGLRLIYYSQIVNDFQKGDIAEGYSVSREKKESFPLTVTSAQKNPTAFYLCASSIVSKWWEQFFGPGTRLTVL.

This clonotype has more than one count but fewer than ten. The V gene is TRBV5-1, the J gene TRBJ2-4; D remains unclear. The CDR3 is made up of 12 amino acids. CDR1 and CDR2 from the germline V gene are SGHRS and YFSETQ. V was cut by 1 base and J by 13 bases, with 12 bases left in between. CDR3 nucleotides: TGCGCCAGCAGCTTGCGTAGGGAAGTCCAGTACTTC. Protein: CASSLRREVQYF.

CDR3 bases: TGTGCCAGCAGTCTCCGGGACAGGCCGACAGATACGCAGTATTTT. Translated, it gives CASSLRDRPTDTQYF. The V gene is TRBV27, the J gene TRBJ2-3; TRBD1 matches at 8 bases. CDR1 is MNHEY, CDR2 SMNVEV, per germline (reference sequence). V was clipped by 5 bases and J by 3 bases; unmatched bases: 7. This CDR3 region has 15 residues.

For this clonotype: Germline is not matched at one junction end, which may reflect a read error. The V gene is TRBV15, the J gene TRBJ1-4; D not resolved. The germline V gene encodes CDR1 LNHNV and CDR2 YYDKDF (reference sequence). CDR3 size: 16 residues. The CDR3 nucleotides are TGTGCCACCAGCAGACCCACGGAGATAACTAATAAAAAACTGTTTTTT. This codes for CATSRPTEITNKKLFF.

This chain connects TRBV7-2 to TRBJ2-4; tentatively, D is TRBD1 (5 bases). CDR1 SGHTA and CDR2 FQGNSA come from the germline V gene. V was pared by 5 bases and J by 1 base, with 12 bases between. The CDR3 totals 15 residues. CDR3 coding DNA: TGTGCCAGCAGCCTGCGCCCAGGGGCCAAAAACATTCAGTACTTC. This encodes CASSLRPGAKNIQYF.

The chain joins TRBV7-2 to TRBJ2-1; D is ambiguous. Germline CDR1 reads SGHTA; CDR2 reads FQGNSA. Between the trimmed V and J ends, which lost 7 bases and 9 bases, there was a span of 19 bases. The CDR3 length is 14 residues. The CDR3 nucleotides are TGTGCCAGCACCCAGACAAGCCGAGTGTCTGAGCAGTTCTTC. Protein: CASTQTSRVSEQFF.

This clonotype was observed at least ten times. The V gene is TRBV6-2 or TRBV6-3, the J gene TRBJ1-1, with TRBD1 matching 8 bases. Trimming removed 5 bases from V and 4 bases from J; junction bases left unmatched: 6. This CDR3 has 14 residues. Germline CDR1 and CDR2: MNHEY and SVGEGT. CDR3 protein: CASSDRTGPTEAFF. In DNA, the CDR3 is TGTGCCAGCAGTGATCGGACAGGGCCCACTGAAGCTTTCTTT.

This clonotype was counted only a few times. V and J are TRBV18 and TRBJ2-5; possibly TRBD1 or TRBD2 for D (5 bases each). CDR1 is KGHSH and CDR2 is LQKENI in the germline V gene. The CDR3 runs to 14 residues. Trimming stripped 3 bases from V and 3 bases from J, with 11 bases between. Here the CDR3 DNA reads TGTGCCAGCTCACCGGGACGAAACGAAGAGACCCAGTACTTC. It translates to CASSPGRNEETQYF.

There are many counts of this clonotype. The chain combines TRBV19 with TRBJ1-6; 7 positions match TRBD1. The J segment lost 0 bases and the V segment lost 5 bases, leaving 16 bases of the junction unmatched. CDR1 LNHDA and CDR2 SQIVND come from the germline V gene (reference sequence). This CDR3 comprises 20 residues. DNA for the CDR3: TGTGCCAGTAGTCCTGGCCCTCCGGGACAGTATTACTCCTATAATTCACCCCTCCACTTT. Amino acid sequence: CASSPGPPGQYYSYNSPLHF.

This clonotype came up a few times. The CDR3 sequence is CAWSGGDRVNQPQHF. Here the CDR3 DNA reads TGTGCCTGGAGTGGAGGGGACAGGGTAAATCAGCCCCAGCATTTT. The genes are TRBV30 and TRBJ1-5; TRBD1 agrees at 9 bases. Germline trimming cut 1 base from V and 4 bases from J; bases unmatched to any gene: 5. The CDR3 has 15 residues. Germline V gives CDR1 GTSNPN, CDR2 SVGIG (reference sequence).

This clonotype was seen only a few times. V is TRBV6-2 or TRBV6-3 and J is TRBJ2-2; D call uncertain. Trimming took off 6 bases at V and 6 bases at J, with 11 bases between the two ends. CDR3 length: 13 residues. Germline assignment: CDR1 MNHEY and CDR2 SVGEGT. Here the CDR3 reads CASSLPPPGELFF. CDR3 nucleotide sequence: TGTGCCAGCAGCCTACCGCCGCCCGGGGAGCTGTTTTTT.

This clonotype was seen repeatedly, ten times or more. The chain couples TRBV6-6 to TRBJ2-5, with a weak D call TRBD2 (6 bases). The CDR3 spans 17 residues. The ends were cut back, 1 base at V and 5 bases at J, with 20 bases in the middle. CDR1 and CDR2 from the germline V gene are MNHNY and SVGAGI (reference sequence). The CDR3, as DNA: TGTGCCAGCAGTTACTATCCCGCGGGGCGTGGCGTGGAGACCCAGTACTTC. It translates to CASSYYPAGRGVETQYF.

The gene calls are TRBV4-1 and TRBJ1-1; 7 bases align to TRBD1. Germline values: CDR1 MGHRA, CDR2 YSYEKL. Trimming cost V 1 base and J 1 base; bases outside gene matches: 3. CDR3 length: 15 amino acids. The CDR3 DNA sequence: TGCGCCAGCAGCCAAGTCGGGACAGCGAACACTGAAGCTTTCTTT. Protein product: CASSQVGTANTEAFF.

This clonotype was counted between two and nine times. The chain links TRBV3-1 to TRBJ2-3; 9 nucleotides line up with TRBD2. The germline CDR1 and CDR2 sequences are LGHDT and YNNKEL (reference sequence). This CDR3 is 16 amino acids long. J was trimmed by 1 base and V by 1 base; bases with no gene match: 3. CDR3 DNA: TGTGCCAGCAGCCAAGTGCGGGGGGGCGGCACAGATACGCAGTATTTT. Residues: CASSQVRGGGTDTQYF.

This clonotype was counted at least ten times. The chain has TRBV20-1 and TRBJ1-2, with 9 bases lining up with TRBD1. The CDR3 contains 12 residues. The trim removed 6 bases at V and 4 bases at J, leaving 3 bases unmatched. The germline CDR1 and CDR2 sequences are DFQATT and SNEGSKA (reference sequence). The CDR3 DNA follows: TGCAGTGCGGACAGGGGTGGCTATGGCTACACCTTC. Translation gives CSADRGGYGYTF.

This clonotype has at least ten counts. V and J are TRBV21-1 and TRBJ1-2; the tabulated D call, TRBD1, remains unverified against the DNA. TRBV21-1 counts as a pseudogene. The CDR3 spans 17 residues. CDR3 amino acids: CASSITEGQPPNYGYTF. The CDR3 DNA reads as TGTGCCAGCAGCATCACAGAGGGGCAGCCACCAAACTATGGCTACACCTTC.